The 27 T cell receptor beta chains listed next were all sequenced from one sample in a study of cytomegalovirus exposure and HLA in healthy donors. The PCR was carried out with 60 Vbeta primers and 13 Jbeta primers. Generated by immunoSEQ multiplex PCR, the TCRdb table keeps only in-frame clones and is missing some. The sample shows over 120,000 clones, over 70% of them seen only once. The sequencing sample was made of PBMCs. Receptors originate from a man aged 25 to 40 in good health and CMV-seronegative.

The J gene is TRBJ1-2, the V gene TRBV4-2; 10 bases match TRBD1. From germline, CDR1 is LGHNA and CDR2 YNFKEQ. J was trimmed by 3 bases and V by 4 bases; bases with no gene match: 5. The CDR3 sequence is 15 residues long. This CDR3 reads CASSPSGTGDYGYTF. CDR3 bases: TGTGCCAGCAGCCCGTCGGGGACAGGGGACTATGGCTACACCTTC.

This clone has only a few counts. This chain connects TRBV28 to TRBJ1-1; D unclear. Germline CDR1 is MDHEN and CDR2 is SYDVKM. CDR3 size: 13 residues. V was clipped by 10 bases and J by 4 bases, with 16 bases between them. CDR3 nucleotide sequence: TGTGCCACCAACTCACAAGGGAGCACTGAAGCTTTCTTT. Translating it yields CATNSQGSTEAFF.

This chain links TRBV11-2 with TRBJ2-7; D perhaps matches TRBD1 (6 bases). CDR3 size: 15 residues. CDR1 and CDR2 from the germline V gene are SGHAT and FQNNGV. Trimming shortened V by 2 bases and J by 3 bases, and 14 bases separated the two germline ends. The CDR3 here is CASSLNQGSYYEQYF. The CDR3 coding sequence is TGTGCCAGCAGCTTAAACCAGGGGTCCTACTACGAGCAGTACTTC. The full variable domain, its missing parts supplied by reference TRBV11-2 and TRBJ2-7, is EAGVAQSPRYKIIEKRQSVAFWCNPISGHATLYWYQQILGQGPKLLIQFQNNGVVDDSQLPKDRFSAERLKGVDSTLKIQPAKLEDSAVYLCASSLNQGSYYEQYFGPGTRLTVT.

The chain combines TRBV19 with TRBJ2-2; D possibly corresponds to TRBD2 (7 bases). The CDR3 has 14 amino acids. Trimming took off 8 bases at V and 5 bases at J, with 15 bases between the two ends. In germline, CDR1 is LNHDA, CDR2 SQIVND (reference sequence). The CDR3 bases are TGTGCCAGTGAGCGGGGAACAGGGACCGGGGAGCTGTTTTTT. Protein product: CASERGTGTGELFF.

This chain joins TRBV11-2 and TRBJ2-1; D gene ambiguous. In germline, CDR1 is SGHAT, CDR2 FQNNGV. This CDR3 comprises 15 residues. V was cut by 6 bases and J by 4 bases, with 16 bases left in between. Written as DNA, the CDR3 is TGTGCCAGCAGTTACTACCAAACGGGTTACAATGAGCAGTTCTTC. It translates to CASSYYQTGYNEQFF.

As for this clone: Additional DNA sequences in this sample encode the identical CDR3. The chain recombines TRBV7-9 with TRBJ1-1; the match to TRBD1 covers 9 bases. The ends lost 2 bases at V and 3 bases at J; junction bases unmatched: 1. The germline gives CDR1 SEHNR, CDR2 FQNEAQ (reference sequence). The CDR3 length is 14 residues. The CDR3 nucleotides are TGTGCCAGCAGCTTACGGGACAGGGACACTGAAGCTTTCTTT. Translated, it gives CASSLRDRDTEAFF.

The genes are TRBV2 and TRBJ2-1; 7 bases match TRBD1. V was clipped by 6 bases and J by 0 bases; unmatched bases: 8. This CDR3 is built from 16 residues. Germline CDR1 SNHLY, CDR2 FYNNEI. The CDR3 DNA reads TGTGCCAGCAGCTCTTCATCAGGGGGCTCCTACAATGAGCAGTTCTTC. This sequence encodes CASSSSSGGSYNEQFF.

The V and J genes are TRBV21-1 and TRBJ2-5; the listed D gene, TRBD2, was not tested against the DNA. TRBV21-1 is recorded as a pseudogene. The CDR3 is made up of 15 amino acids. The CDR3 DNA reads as TGTGCCAGCAGCATGCCCGGTCACGCACGAGGGACCCAGTACTTC. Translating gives CASSMPGHARGTQYF.

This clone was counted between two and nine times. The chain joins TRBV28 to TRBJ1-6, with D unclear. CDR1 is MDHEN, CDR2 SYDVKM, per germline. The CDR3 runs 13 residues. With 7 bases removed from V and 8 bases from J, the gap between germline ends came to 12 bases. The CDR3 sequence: CASNEGRDSPLHF. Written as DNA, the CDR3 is TGTGCCAGCAATGAGGGAAGGGATTCACCCCTCCACTTT.

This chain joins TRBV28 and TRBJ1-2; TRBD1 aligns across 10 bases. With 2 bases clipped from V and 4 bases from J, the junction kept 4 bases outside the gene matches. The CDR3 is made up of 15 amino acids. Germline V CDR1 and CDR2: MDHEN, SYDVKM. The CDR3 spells CASSLGTGDGYGYTF. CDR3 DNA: TGTGCCAGCAGTTTAGGGACAGGGGACGGCTATGGCTACACCTTC.

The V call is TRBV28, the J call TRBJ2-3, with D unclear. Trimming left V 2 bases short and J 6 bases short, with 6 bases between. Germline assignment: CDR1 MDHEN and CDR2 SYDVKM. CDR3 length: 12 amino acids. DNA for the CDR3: TGTGCCAGCAGTTTAACAATGGATACGCAGTATTTT. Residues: CASSLTMDTQYF.

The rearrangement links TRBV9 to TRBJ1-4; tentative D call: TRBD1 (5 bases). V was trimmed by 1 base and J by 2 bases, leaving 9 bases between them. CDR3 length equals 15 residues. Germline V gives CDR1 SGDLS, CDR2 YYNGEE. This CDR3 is CASSVTSGTNEKLFF. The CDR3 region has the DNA TGTGCCAGCAGCGTAACGTCAGGGACTAATGAAAAACTGTTTTTT.

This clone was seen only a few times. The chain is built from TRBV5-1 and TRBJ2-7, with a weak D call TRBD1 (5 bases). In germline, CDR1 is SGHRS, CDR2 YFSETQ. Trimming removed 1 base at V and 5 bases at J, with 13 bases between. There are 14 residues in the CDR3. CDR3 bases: TGCGCCAGCAGCTTGAGTCAGGGTAACCACGAGCAGTACTTC. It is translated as CASSLSQGNHEQYF.

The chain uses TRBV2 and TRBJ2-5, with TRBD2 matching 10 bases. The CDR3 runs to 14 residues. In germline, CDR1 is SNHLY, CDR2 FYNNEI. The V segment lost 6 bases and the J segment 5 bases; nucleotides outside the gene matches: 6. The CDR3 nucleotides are TGTGCCAGCAGATTAGCGGGAGGAGTGGAGACCCAGTACTTC. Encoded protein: CASRLAGGVETQYF.

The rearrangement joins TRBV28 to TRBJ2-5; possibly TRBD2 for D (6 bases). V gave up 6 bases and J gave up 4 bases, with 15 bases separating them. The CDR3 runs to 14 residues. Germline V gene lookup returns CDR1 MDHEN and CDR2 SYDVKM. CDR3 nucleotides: TGTGCCAGCAGATTAGCGGAACTGAGAGAGACCCAGTACTTC. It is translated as CASRLAELRETQYF.

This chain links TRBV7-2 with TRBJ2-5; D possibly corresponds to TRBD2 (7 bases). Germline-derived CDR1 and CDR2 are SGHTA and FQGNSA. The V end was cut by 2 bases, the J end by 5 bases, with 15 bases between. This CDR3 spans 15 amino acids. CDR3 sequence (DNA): TGTGCCAGCAGCTTAAAGTCGGGGGGCGTTGAGACCCAGTACTTC. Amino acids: CASSLKSGGVETQYF.

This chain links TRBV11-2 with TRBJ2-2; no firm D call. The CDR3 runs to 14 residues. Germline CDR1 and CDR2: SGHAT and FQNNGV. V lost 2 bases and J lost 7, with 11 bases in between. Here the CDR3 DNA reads TGTGCCAGCAGCTTATCGGGTGGAGACGGGGAGCTGTTTTTT. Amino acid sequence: CASSLSGGDGELFF.

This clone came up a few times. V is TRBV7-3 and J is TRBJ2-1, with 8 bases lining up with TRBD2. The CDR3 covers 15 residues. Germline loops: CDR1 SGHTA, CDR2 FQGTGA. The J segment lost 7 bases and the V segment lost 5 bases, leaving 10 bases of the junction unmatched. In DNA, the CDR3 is TGTGCCAGCAGCCCCCCCGGGGGGGCGGGTAATGAGCAGTTCTTC. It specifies CASSPPGGAGNEQFF. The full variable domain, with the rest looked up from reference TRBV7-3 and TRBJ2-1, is GAGVSQTPSNKVTEKGKYVELRCDPISGHTALYWYRQSLGQGPEFLIYFQGTGAADDSGLPNDRFFAVRPEGSVSTLKIQRTERGDSAVYLCASSPPGGAGNEQFFGPGTRLTVL.

CDR3 coding DNA: TGTGCCAGCAGTGGACAGGGGGCAAGGGGCTACACCTTC. Translation: CASSGQGARGYTF. V is TRBV6-1 and J is TRBJ1-2; 10 nucleotides match TRBD1. The junction had 4 bases not matched to a gene; V was cut back by 4 bases and J by 8 bases. Per germline, CDR1 MNHNS and CDR2 SASEGT. CDR3 length: 13 amino acids.

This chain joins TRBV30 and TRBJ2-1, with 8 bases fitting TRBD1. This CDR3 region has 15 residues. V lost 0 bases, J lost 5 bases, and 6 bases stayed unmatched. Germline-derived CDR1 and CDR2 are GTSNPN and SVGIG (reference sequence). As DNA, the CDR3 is TGTGCCTGGAGTGTAGGACAGGGTGTTGACAATGAGCAGTTCTTC. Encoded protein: CAWSVGQGVDNEQFF.

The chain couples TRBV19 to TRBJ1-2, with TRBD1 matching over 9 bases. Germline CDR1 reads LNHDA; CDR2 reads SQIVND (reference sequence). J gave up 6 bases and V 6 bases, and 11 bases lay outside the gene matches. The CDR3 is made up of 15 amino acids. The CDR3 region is CASSILTGGVNGYTF. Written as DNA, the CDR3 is TGTGCCAGTAGCATACTCACAGGGGGCGTCAATGGCTACACCTTC.

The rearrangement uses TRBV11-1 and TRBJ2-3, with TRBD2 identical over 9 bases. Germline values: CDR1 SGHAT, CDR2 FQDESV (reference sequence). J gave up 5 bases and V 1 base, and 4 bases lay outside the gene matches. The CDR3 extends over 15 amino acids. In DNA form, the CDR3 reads TGTGCCAGCAGCTTAGGGCCTAGCGGGGAAGATACGCAGTATTTT. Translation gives CASSLGPSGEDTQYF.

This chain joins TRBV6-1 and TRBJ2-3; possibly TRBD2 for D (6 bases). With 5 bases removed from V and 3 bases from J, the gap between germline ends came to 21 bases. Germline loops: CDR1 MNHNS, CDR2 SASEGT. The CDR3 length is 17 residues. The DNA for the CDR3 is TGTGCCAGCAGTCAAGTGGGGTGGGTGGGGAGGACAGATACGCAGTATTTT. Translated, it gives CASSQVGWVGRTDTQYF.

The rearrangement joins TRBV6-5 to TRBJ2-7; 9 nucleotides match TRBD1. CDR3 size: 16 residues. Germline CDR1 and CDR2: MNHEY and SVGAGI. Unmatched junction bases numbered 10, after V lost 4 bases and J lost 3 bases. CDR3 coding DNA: TGTGCCAGCAGTTCCACTCCGGGACAGGGCTTCTACGAGCAGTACTTC. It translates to CASSSTPGQGFYEQYF.

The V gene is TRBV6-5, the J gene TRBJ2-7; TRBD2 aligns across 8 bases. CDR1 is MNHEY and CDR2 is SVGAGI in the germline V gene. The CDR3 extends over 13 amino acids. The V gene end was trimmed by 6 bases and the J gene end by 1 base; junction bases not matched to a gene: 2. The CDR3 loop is CASSTSGSYEQYF. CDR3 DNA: TGTGCCAGCAGCACTAGCGGATCCTACGAGCAGTACTTC.

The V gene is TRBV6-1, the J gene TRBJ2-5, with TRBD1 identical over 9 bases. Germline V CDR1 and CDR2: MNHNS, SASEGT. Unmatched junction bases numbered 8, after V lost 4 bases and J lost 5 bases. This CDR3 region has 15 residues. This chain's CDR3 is CASSAGTGWRETQYF. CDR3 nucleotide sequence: TGTGCCAGCAGTGCCGGGACAGGGTGGAGGGAGACCCAGTACTTC.

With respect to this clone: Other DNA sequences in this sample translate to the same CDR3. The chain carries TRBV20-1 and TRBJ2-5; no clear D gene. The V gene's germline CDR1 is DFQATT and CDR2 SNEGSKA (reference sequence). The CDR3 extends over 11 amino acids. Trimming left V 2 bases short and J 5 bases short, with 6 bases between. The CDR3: CSARPLETQYF. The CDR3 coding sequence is TGCAGTGCTAGACCCCTGGAGACCCAGTACTTC.